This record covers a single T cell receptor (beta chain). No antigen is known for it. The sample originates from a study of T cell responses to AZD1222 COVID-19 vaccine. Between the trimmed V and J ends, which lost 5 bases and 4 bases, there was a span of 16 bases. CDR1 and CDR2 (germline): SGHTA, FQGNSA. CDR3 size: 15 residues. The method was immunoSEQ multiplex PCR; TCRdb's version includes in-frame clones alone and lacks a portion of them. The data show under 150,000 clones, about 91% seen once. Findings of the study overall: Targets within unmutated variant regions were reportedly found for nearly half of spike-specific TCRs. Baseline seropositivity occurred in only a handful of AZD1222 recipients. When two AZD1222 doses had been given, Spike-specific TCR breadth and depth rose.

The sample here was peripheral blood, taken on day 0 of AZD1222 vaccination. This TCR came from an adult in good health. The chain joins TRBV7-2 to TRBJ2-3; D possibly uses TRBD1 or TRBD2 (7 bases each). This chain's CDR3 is CASSPKGAGADTQYF. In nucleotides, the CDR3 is TGTGCCAGCAGCCCCAAGGGGGCGGGGGCAGATACGCAGTATTTT.